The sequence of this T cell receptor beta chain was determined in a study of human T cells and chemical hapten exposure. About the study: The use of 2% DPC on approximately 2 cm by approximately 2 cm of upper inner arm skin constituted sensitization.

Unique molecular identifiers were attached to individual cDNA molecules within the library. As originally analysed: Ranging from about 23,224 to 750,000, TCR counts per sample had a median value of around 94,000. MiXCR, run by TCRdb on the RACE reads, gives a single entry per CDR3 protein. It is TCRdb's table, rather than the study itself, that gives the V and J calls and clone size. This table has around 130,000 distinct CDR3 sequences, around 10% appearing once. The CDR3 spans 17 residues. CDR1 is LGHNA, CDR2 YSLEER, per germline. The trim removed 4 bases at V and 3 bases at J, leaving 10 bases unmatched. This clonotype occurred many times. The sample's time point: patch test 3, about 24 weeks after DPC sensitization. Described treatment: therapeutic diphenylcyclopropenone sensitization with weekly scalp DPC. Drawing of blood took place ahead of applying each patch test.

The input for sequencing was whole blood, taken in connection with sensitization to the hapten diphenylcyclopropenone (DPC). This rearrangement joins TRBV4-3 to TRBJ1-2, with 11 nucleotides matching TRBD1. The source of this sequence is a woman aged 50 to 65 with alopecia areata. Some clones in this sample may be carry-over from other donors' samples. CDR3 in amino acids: CASSPSPGTGGDYGYTF. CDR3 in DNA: TGCGCCAGCAGCCCCAGTCCCGGGACAGGGGGTGACTATGGCTACACCTTC.